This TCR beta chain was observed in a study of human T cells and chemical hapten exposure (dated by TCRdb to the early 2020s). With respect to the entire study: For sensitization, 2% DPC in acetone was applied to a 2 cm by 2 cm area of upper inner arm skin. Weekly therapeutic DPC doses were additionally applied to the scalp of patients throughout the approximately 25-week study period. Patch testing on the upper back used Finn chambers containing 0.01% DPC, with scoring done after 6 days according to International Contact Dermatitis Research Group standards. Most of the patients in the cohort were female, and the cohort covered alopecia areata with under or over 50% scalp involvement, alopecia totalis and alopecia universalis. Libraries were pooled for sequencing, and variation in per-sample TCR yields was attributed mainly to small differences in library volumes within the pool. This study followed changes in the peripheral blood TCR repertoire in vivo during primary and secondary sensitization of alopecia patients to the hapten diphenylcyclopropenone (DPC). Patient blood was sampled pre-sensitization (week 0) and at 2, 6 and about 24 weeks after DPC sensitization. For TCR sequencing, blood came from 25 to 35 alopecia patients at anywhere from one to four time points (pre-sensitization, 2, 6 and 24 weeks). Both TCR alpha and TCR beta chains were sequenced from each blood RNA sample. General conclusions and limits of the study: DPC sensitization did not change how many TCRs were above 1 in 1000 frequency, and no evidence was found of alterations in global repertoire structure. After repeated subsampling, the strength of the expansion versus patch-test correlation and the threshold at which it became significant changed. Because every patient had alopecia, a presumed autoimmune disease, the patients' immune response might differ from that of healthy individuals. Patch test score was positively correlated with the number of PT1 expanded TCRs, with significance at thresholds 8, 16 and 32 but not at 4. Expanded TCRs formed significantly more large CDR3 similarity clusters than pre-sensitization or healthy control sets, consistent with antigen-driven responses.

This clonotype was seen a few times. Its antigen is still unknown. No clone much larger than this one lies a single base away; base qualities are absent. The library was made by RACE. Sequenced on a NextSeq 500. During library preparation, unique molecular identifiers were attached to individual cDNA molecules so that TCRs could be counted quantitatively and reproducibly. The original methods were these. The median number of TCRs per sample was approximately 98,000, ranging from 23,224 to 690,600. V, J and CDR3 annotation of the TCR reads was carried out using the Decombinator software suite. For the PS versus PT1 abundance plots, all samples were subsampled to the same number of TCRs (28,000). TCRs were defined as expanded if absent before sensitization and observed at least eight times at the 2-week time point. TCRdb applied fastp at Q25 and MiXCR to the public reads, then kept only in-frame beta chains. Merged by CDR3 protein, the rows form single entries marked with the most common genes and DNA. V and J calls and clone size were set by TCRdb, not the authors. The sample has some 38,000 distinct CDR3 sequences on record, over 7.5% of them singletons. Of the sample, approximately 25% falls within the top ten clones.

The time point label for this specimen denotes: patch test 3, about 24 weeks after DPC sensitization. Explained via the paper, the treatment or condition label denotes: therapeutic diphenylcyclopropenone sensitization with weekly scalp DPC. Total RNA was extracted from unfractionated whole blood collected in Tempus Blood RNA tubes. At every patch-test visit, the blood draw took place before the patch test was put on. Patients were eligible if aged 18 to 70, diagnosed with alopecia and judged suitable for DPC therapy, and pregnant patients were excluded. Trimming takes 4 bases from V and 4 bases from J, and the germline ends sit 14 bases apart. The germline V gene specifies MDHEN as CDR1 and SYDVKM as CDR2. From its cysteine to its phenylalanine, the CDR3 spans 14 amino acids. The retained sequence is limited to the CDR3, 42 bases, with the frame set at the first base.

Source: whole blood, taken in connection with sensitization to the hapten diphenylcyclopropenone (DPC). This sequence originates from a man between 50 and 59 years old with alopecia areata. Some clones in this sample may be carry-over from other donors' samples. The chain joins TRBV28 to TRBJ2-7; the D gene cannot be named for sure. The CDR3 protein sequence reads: CASSSPMVPYEQYF. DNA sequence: TGTGCCAGCAGTTCCCCTATGGTTCCATACGAGCAGTACTTC. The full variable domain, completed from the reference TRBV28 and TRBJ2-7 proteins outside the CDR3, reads DVKVTQSSRYLVKRTGEKVFLECVQDMDHENMFWYRQDPGLGLRLIYFSYDVKMKEKGDIPEGYSVSREKKERFSLILESASTNQTSMYLCASSSPMVPYEQYFGPGTRLTVT.